What follows is one T cell receptor (beta chain) and its context. Germline V lookup: CDR1 MNHNY, CDR2 SVGAGI (reference sequence). Trimming took 2 bases from V and 6 from J, leaving 14 bases between them. The CDR3 extends over 15 amino acids. These data come from a study of technical replicates of blood from several donors. Sequencing used immunoSEQ multiplex PCR; TCRdb keeps in-frame clones, though not all of them. The sample lists 65,000 to 90,000 clones; 93% were seen once. This chain links TRBV6-6 with TRBJ2-1; possibly TRBD1 for D (7 bases). Specimen: T cells isolated from PBMCs. This receptor was identified in a human donor in good health. CDR3 region: CASSYAGGYFNEQFF. As DNA, the CDR3 is TGTGCCAGCAGTTACGCAGGGGGGTACTTCAATGAGCAGTTCTTC.